This T cell receptor beta chain was profiled in a study of Ad26.COV2.S vaccination and SARS-CoV-2 variants. About the study: Once or twice, 56 days apart, Ad26.COV2.S was delivered intramuscularly. Findings and caveats of the study: Analyses that measured TCR breadth and depth may have underestimated total T cell responses. Measurement of non-spike TCR breadth gave similar results in vaccine and placebo recipients.

Sequencing used immunoSEQ multiplex PCR; TCRdb keeps in-frame clones, though not all of them. This repertoire shows around 420,000 clones, around 87% found once; its top ten account for roughly 4%. The treatment denotes: around 19 received Ad26.COV2.S at low or high dose, single or two shots; 5 received placebo; per-sample allocation not given. Day 63 following the first vaccine or placebo injection was when the samples were taken. Its platform was an Ad26 vector, and its expressed antigen was Wuhan-strain SARS-CoV-2 spike. In regard to this clone: What it recognizes is unknown.

Trimming shortened V by 0 bases and J by 9 bases, and 10 bases separated the two germline ends. This CDR3 is built from 13 residues. Germline CDR1 is SGDLS and CDR2 is YYNGEE. The input for sequencing was peripheral blood, taken in a trial of Ad26.COV2.S vaccine versus placebo. The chain employs TRBV9 and TRBJ2-1; no reliable D call. This TCR was recovered from a person between 18 and 60 years old who received the Ad26.COV2.S COVID-19 vaccine or a placebo. The CDR3 nucleotides are TGTGCCAGCAGCGTAGGGATAGGGATTGAGCAGTTCTTC. This encodes CASSVGIGIEQFF.